Below are 15 T cell receptor beta chains sequenced from a single sample in a study of T cell responses to AZD1222 COVID-19 vaccine. The data were produced by immunoSEQ multiplex PCR, yet TCRdb's version contains in-frame clones alone and is incomplete. The sample holds about 180,000 clones, around 89% seen once. This material consisted of peripheral blood, taken 28 days after the second dose of the MenACWY control vaccine. These receptors originate from an adult who received the MenACWY meningococcal vaccine as a control.

This clone was seen a handful of times. The chain employs TRBV5-1 and TRBJ2-7; possible D gene TRBD1, 6 bases. CDR1 and CDR2 from the germline V gene are SGHRS and YFSETQ. CDR3 size: 16 residues. Trimming took off 4 bases at V and 2 bases at J, with 19 bases between the two ends. The CDR3 is CASSSLPGTRAYEQYF. The DNA of the CDR3 is TGCGCCAGCAGCAGTTTGCCGGGGACACGAGCCTACGAGCAGTACTTC.

V usage is TRBV25-1 and J usage is TRBJ2-3, with 10 bases fitting TRBD2. V was pared by 2 bases and J by 4 bases, with 3 bases of the junction left unmatched. The CDR3 has 15 residues. From germline, CDR1 is MGHDK and CDR2 SYGVNS. CDR3 region: CASSEGAGGPDTQYF. CDR3 DNA: TGTGCCAGCAGTGAAGGAGCGGGAGGGCCAGATACGCAGTATTTT.

This clone showed up many times. V gene TRBV7-2 combines with J gene TRBJ2-2, with TRBD2 as a possible D gene (5 bases). The CDR3 is 15 amino acids. The germline gives CDR1 SGHTA, CDR2 FQGNSA. V was clipped by 1 base and J by 5 bases, with 11 bases between them. The DNA of the CDR3 is TGTGCCAGCAGCTTAGGTTCGGGAAGGACCGGGGAGCTGTTTTTT. This sequence encodes CASSLGSGRTGELFF.

Here the CDR3 DNA reads TGCGCCAGCAGTGATTCGGGGTTCAGCAATGAGCAGTTCTTC. This sequence encodes CASSDSGFSNEQFF. The rearrangement joins TRBV10-1 to TRBJ2-1; TRBD2 might be the D (5 bases). Trimming removed 3 bases at V and 6 bases at J, with 12 bases between. This CDR3 comprises 14 residues. The germline gives CDR1 WNHNN, CDR2 SYGVQD (reference sequence).

The genes are TRBV5-1 and TRBJ2-5; a possible D gene is TRBD2 (5 bases). Germline CDR1 is SGHRS and CDR2 is YFSETQ. Trimming took off 1 base at V and 5 bases at J, with 9 bases between the two ends. The CDR3 is 13 amino acids. The CDR3 protein is CASSLYGEETQYF. CDR3 coding DNA: TGCGCCAGCAGCTTGTACGGGGAGGAGACCCAGTACTTC. The full variable domain, in which reference TRBV5-1 and TRBJ2-5 provide the parts outside the CDR3, is KAGVTQTPRYLIKTRGQQVTLSCSPISGHRSVSWYQQTPGQGLQFLFEYFSETQRNKGNFPGRFSGRQFSNSRSEMNVSTLELGDSALYLCASSLYGEETQYFGPGTRLLVL.

The V gene is TRBV28, the J gene TRBJ1-5, with D possibly matching TRBD1 (6 bases). Germline lookup yields CDR1 MDHEN and CDR2 SYDVKM. Trimming took 1 base from V and 1 from J, leaving 11 bases between them. This CDR3 has 16 residues. In DNA, the CDR3 is TGTGCCAGCAGTTTATTGGGGGGGCCGAGCAATCAGCCCCAGCATTTT. Its protein is CASSLLGGPSNQPQHF.

The chain couples TRBV4-1 to TRBJ2-7, with 9 bases that match TRBD1. The CDR3 runs 14 residues. Per the germline V gene, CDR1 is MGHRA and CDR2 is YSYEKL. Trimming removed 6 bases from V and 2 bases from J; junction bases left unmatched: 5. CDR3 loop: CASSSRTGAYEQYF. DNA for the CDR3: TGCGCCAGCAGTTCCAGGACAGGGGCCTACGAGCAGTACTTC.

This chain links TRBV12-3 or TRBV12-4 with TRBJ2-7, with D unclear. The CDR3 contains 12 residues. V lost 3 bases to trimming and J lost 7 bases, with 10 bases between them. DNA for the CDR3: TGTGCCAGCAGTTTTGGGCCTATGGAGCAGTACTTC. Its translation: CASSFGPMEQYF.

The V call is TRBV29-1, the J call TRBJ2-7; possibly TRBD1 or TRBD2 for D (7 bases each). The CDR3 is made up of 14 amino acids. V lost 6 bases to trimming and J lost 2 bases, with 17 bases between them. Germline V gene lookup returns CDR1 SQVTM and CDR2 ANQGSEA. The CDR3 is CSVQGGAVPYEQYF. For the CDR3, the DNA is TGCAGCGTGCAGGGGGGGGCCGTTCCCTACGAGCAGTACTTC.

The chain joins TRBV5-4 to TRBJ2-2; 9 bases align to TRBD2. This CDR3 contains 16 residues. The V gene end was trimmed by 0 bases and the J gene end by 1 base; junction bases not matched to a gene: 1. In germline, CDR1 is SGHNT, CDR2 YYREEE (reference sequence). The CDR3 protein is CASSLGLAENTGELFF. CDR3 nucleotides: TGTGCCAGCAGCTTGGGACTAGCGGAGAACACCGGGGAGCTGTTTTTT.

The chain carries TRBV6-5 and TRBJ1-6, with TRBD1 identical over 7 bases. The ends lost 6 bases at V and 5 bases at J; junction bases unmatched: 7. This CDR3 has 15 amino acids. The V gene's germline CDR1 is MNHEY and CDR2 SVGAGI. The CDR3 region has the DNA TGTGCCAGCAGGGGGCCCGGGACAGATAATTCACCCCTCCACTTT. This codes for CASRGPGTDNSPLHF.

CDR3 amino acids: CASSKTGGGEKLFF. For the CDR3, the DNA is TGTGCCAGCAGCAAGACAGGGGGTGGTGAAAAACTGTTTTTT. The genes are TRBV5-4 and TRBJ1-4; 9 positions match TRBD1. The length of the CDR3 is 14 residues. Germline values: CDR1 SGHNT, CDR2 YYREEE (reference sequence). After removal of 4 bases from V and 7 bases from J, the junction contained 5 bases not matched to a gene.

This clone was seen a few times. CDR3 sequence (DNA): TGTGCCAGCAGCCCCCGGCTGGCGAACACCGGGGAGCTGTTTTTT. Amino acids: CASSPRLANTGELFF. The rearrangement joins TRBV3-1 (or the pseudogene TRBV3-2) to TRBJ2-2; D gene unclear. CDR3 size: 15 residues. Between the trimmed V and J ends, which lost 4 bases and 0 bases, there was a span of 9 bases. CDR1 and CDR2 (germline): LGHDT, YNNKEL (reference sequence).

The chain carries TRBV7-9 and TRBJ2-1; 11 bases align to TRBD2. The CDR3 sequence is 18 residues long. Per the germline V gene, CDR1 is SEHNR and CDR2 is FQNEAQ (reference sequence). V was pared by 4 bases and J by 7 bases, with 15 bases of the junction left unmatched. The CDR3 reads CASSSNPTSGRRGNEQFF. Here the CDR3 DNA reads TGTGCCAGCAGCTCGAACCCTACTAGCGGGAGAAGGGGAAATGAGCAGTTCTTC. Combining the CDR3 with reference TRBV7-9 and TRBJ2-1 gives the whole variable domain DTGVSQNPRHKITKRGQNVTFRCDPISEHNRLYWYRQTLGQGPEFLTYFQNEAQLEKSRLLSDRFSAERPKGSFSTLEIQRTEQGDSAMYLCASSSNPTSGRRGNEQFFGPGTRLTVL.

V gene TRBV6-5 combines with J gene TRBJ2-7, with 10 bases fitting TRBD1. The CDR3 is made up of 15 amino acids. CDR1 and CDR2 (germline): MNHEY, SVGAGI. The ends lost 6 bases at V and 6 bases at J; junction bases unmatched: 11. Here the CDR3 DNA reads TGTGCCAGCAGCCGCCCGGGACAGGGGTTGGGCGAGCAGTACTTC. This codes for CASSRPGQGLGEQYF.